Listed here are 26 T cell receptor beta chains from one sample, sequenced in a study of shared clonotypes between healthy human individuals. It was CD45RO-negative cells, positively selected for CCR7, that made up naive CD8 cells, with terminally differentiated effector memory CD45RA+ cells excluded. TCRdb keeps only in-frame clones here, not all; method: immunoSEQ multiplex PCR. The table has approximately 740,000 clones, around 93% seen once. The sample consisted of naive CD8+ T cells sorted from blood. The receptors were gathered from a man younger than 45 in good health.

This sequence joins TRBV15 and TRBJ2-3, with 8 bases identical to TRBD2. The CDR3 runs 16 residues. Trimming at V came to 2 bases and at J to 5 bases, leaving 9 bases not matched to a gene. Germline CDR1 reads LNHNV; CDR2 reads YYDKDF (reference sequence). The CDR3 DNA reads as TGTGCCACCAGCAGAATCGGGACTAGTTTTGGAGATACGCAGTATTTT. Protein product: CATSRIGTSFGDTQYF. Supplemented by reference TRBV15 and TRBJ2-3, the full variable domain reads DAMVIQNPRYQVTQFGKPVTLSCSQTLNHNVMYWYQQKSSQAPKLLFHYYDKDFNNEADTPDNFQSRRPNTSFCFLDIRSPGLGDTAMYLCATSRIGTSFGDTQYFGPGTRLTVL.

V gene TRBV5-1 combines with J gene TRBJ2-1; D is undetermined. The germline V and J ends were trimmed by 2 bases and 8 bases, with 17 bases remaining between them. This CDR3 is 15 amino acids long. CDR1 is SGHRS, CDR2 YFSETQ, per germline. The CDR3 DNA sequence: TGCGCCAGCAGCTTCAGGTTGGCTCGAAACGATGAGCAGTTCTTC. It specifies CASSFRLARNDEQFF.

This clone was counted a single time. The chain recombines TRBV7-8 with TRBJ2-1; TRBD2 matches 15 bases. V lost 3 bases to trimming and J lost 4 bases; unmatched junction nucleotides: 7. Germline V gives CDR1 SGHVS, CDR2 FQNEAQ. The CDR3 has 18 residues. The CDR3 loop reads CASSLGLAGGSSYNEQFF. The DNA of the CDR3 is TGTGCCAGCAGCTTGGGACTAGCGGGAGGTTCCTCGTACAATGAGCAGTTCTTC.

This clone was seen only a few times. V gene TRBV10-1 combines with J gene TRBJ2-7; D unclear. V lost 6 bases and J lost 5, with 17 bases in between. Germline loops: CDR1 WNHNN, CDR2 SYGVQD (reference sequence). The CDR3 sequence is 14 residues long. CDR3 DNA sequence: TGCGCCAGCAGGAGGAGTAGGGTTTCCCACGAGCAGTACTTC. Translating gives CASRRSRVSHEQYF.

The chain is built from TRBV6-1 and TRBJ1-1; D is ambiguous. The CDR3 is 17 residues long. Germline V CDR1 and CDR2: MNHNS, SASEGT. V shed 0 bases and J shed 1 base, with 15 bases lying between them. CDR3 region: CASSEALRILPNTEAFF. CDR3 in DNA: TGTGCCAGCAGTGAAGCGCTTCGGATCCTCCCGAACACTGAAGCTTTCTTT.

This clone was counted once. V is TRBV6-1 and J is TRBJ2-2; tentative D call: TRBD1 (5 bases). Per the germline V gene, CDR1 is MNHNS and CDR2 is SASEGT. Trimming shortened V by 8 bases and J by 8 bases, and 21 bases separated the two germline ends. The CDR3 has 15 residues. Written as DNA, the CDR3 is TGTGCCAGCGCTCTACTTCGACAGTCCGGGGGGGAGCTGTTTTTT. Its translation: CASALLRQSGGELFF.

This rearrangement joins TRBV7-9 to TRBJ2-1; TRBD1 matches 9 bases. This CDR3 contains 14 residues. Germline V CDR1 and CDR2: SEHNR, FQNEAQ (reference sequence). V was clipped by 4 bases and J by 5 bases; unmatched bases: 3. CDR3 amino acids: CASSSGQGNNEQFF. In nucleotides, the CDR3 is TGTGCCAGCAGCTCGGGACAGGGCAACAATGAGCAGTTCTTC.

This clone was recorded a few times. This rearrangement joins TRBV15 to TRBJ1-2; D gene ambiguous. Trimming pared 1 base from V and 6 bases from J, leaving 12 bases between. This CDR3 spans 14 amino acids. Germline V CDR1 and CDR2: LNHNV, YYDKDF (reference sequence). CDR3 sequence (DNA): TGTGCCACCAGCAGAGGAACCGCTATGCATGGCTACACCTTC. As protein: CATSRGTAMHGYTF.

V and J are TRBV7-9 and TRBJ1-1, with a possible D match to TRBD1 (6 bases). V was trimmed by 7 bases and J by 1 base, leaving 10 bases between them. CDR1 is SEHNR, CDR2 FQNEAQ, per germline (reference sequence). The CDR3 loop spans 13 amino acids. The CDR3 nucleotides are TGTGCCAGCATGCTACAGGGGAACACTGAAGCTTTCTTT. It translates to CASMLQGNTEAFF.

The chain has TRBV4-2 and TRBJ2-3; 7 bases line up with TRBD1. Germline CDR1 reads LGHNA; CDR2 reads YNFKEQ. The CDR3 has 18 amino acids. The V and J ends lost 4 bases and 5 bases, in that order; junction bases with no gene match: 18. The CDR3 protein is CASSPFFGAVGTEDTQYF. The CDR3 nucleotides are TGTGCCAGCAGCCCCTTCTTTGGGGCTGTCGGGACAGAAGATACGCAGTATTTT.

The gene calls are TRBV5-8 and TRBJ1-5; 11 bases are shared with TRBD1. J was trimmed by 3 bases and V by 5 bases; bases with no gene match: 7. The CDR3 is 16 residues long. Germline V CDR1 and CDR2: SGHTS, YDEGEE. The CDR3 reads CASSLRTGGFNQPQHF. Written as DNA, the CDR3 is TGTGCCAGCAGTTTAAGGACAGGGGGCTTCAATCAGCCCCAGCATTTT.

The rearrangement uses TRBV9 and TRBJ2-3, with 8 bases that match TRBD2. The V segment lost 3 bases and the J segment 4 bases; nucleotides outside the gene matches: 13. The CDR3 totals 17 residues. CDR1 and CDR2 from the germline V gene are SGDLS and YYNGEE. The CDR3 coding sequence is TGTGCCAGCAGCGGAATAACTAGCGGTTCATTGGCAGATACGCAGTATTTT. Translating gives CASSGITSGSLADTQYF.

The chain carries TRBV4-3 and TRBJ2-6; the match to TRBD1 covers 7 bases. The CDR3 runs 17 residues. Germline loops: CDR1 LGHNA, CDR2 YSLEER. The V gene end was trimmed by 0 bases and the J gene end by 0 bases; junction bases not matched to a gene: 2. Written as DNA, the CDR3 is TGCGCCAGCAGCCAAGATTCAGGGGGCTCTGGGGCCAACGTCCTGACTTTC. Translating it yields CASSQDSGGSGANVLTF.

V usage is TRBV9 and J usage is TRBJ2-1; no definite D call. The V gene lost 0 bases and the J gene lost 1 base, with 11 bases spanning the gap. The CDR3 loop spans 16 amino acids. The germline V gene has CDR1 SGDLS and CDR2 YYNGEE. CDR3: CASSVVGGPSYNEQFF. The CDR3 DNA sequence: TGTGCCAGCAGCGTAGTGGGTGGACCGTCCTACAATGAGCAGTTCTTC.

This clone showed up just once. The chain is built from TRBV7-2 and TRBJ2-1; D is perhaps TRBD1 or TRBD2 (5 bases each). Trimming took off 0 bases at V and 5 bases at J, with 8 bases between the two ends. The CDR3 is 14 amino acids. Germline lookup yields CDR1 SGHTA and CDR2 FQGNSA. The CDR3 loop reads CASSLAGPNNEQFF. The CDR3 DNA is TGTGCCAGCAGCTTAGCGGGACCTAACAATGAGCAGTTCTTC.

The V and J genes are TRBV5-1 and TRBJ2-2, with 7 bases fitting TRBD1. The CDR3 is 15 amino acids. Germline assignment: CDR1 SGHRS and CDR2 YFSETQ. Germline trimming cut 4 bases from V and 3 bases from J; bases unmatched to any gene: 6. The DNA of the CDR3 is TGCGCCAGCAGCGCCGGGACAGAGGACACCGGGGAGCTGTTTTTT. This encodes CASSAGTEDTGELFF.

The chain joins TRBV5-1 to TRBJ2-1, with 9 bases aligning to TRBD2. V lost 0 bases and J lost 0; bases outside the gene matches: 16. CDR3 size: 21 residues. The V gene's germline CDR1 is SGHRS and CDR2 YFSETQ. The CDR3 DNA reads TGCGCCAGCAGCTTGGCCGTCGCGGGAGGGCCAATATCTGGCTCCTACAATGAGCAGTTCTTC. Translation: CASSLAVAGGPISGSYNEQFF.

The chain employs TRBV7-6 and TRBJ2-7, with 10 bases matching TRBD1. This CDR3 comprises 14 residues. The junction had 6 bases not matched to a gene; V was cut back by 6 bases and J by 4 bases. CDR1 and CDR2 (germline): SGHVS, FNYEAQ. CDR3 residues: CASSPGTGDYEQYF. In DNA form, the CDR3 reads TGTGCCAGCAGTCCCGGGACAGGGGATTACGAGCAGTACTTC.

Points on this clone: This could be a read error, since a much larger clone is one nucleotide away. This chain connects TRBV5-6 to TRBJ2-3, with D unresolved. V was cut by 4 bases and J by 0 bases, with 3 bases left in between. Germline V gene lookup returns CDR1 SGHDT and CDR2 YYEEEE. The CDR3 is 12 amino acids. CDR3 protein: CASSRSTDTQYF. For the CDR3, the DNA is TGTGCCAGCAGCCGAAGCACAGATACGCAGTATTTT.

The CDR3 reads CASSLNRGGPQETQYF. CDR3 nucleotides: TGTGCCAGCAGTCTCAACAGGGGAGGGCCCCAAGAGACCCAGTACTTC. This chain uses TRBV27 with TRBJ2-5; the D call may be TRBD1 or TRBD2 (7 bases each). Germline lookup yields CDR1 MNHEY and CDR2 SMNVEV (reference sequence). The CDR3 has 16 amino acids. Trimming took 5 bases from V and 1 from J, leaving 17 bases between them.

The rearrangement joins TRBV27 to TRBJ1-5; a weak D match, TRBD1 (6 bases). Germline V gene sequence: CDR1 MNHEY, CDR2 SMNVEV (reference sequence). Trimming left V 6 bases short and J 3 bases short, with 12 bases between. The CDR3 covers 14 residues. The CDR3 nucleotides are TGTGCCAGCAGCCCCTGGGGGCTCAATCAGCCCCAGCATTTT. Its protein is CASSPWGLNQPQHF.

The rearrangement joins TRBV7-6 to TRBJ2-7, with TRBD2 matching over 13 bases. The CDR3 totals 13 residues. Germline trimming cut 4 bases from V and 7 bases from J; bases unmatched to any gene: 1. Germline CDR1 reads SGHVS; CDR2 reads FNYEAQ. CDR3 residues: CASSSGLAGEQYF. CDR3 coding DNA: TGTGCCAGCAGCTCGGGACTAGCGGGGGAGCAGTACTTC.

The chain employs TRBV19 and TRBJ1-1, with unresolved D. The CDR3 runs 13 residues. V lost 1 base, J lost 4 bases, and 7 bases lay in between. Germline V CDR1 and CDR2: LNHDA, SQIVND (reference sequence). The CDR3: CASSIAGATEAFF. CDR3 bases: TGTGCCAGTAGTATAGCCGGTGCCACTGAAGCTTTCTTT.

The chain links TRBV28 to TRBJ1-1; possibly TRBD1 for D (5 bases). CDR3 length: 14 amino acids. CDR1 is MDHEN, CDR2 SYDVKM, per germline. V lost 2 bases, J lost 4 bases, and 11 bases lay in between. The CDR3 protein is CASSLIGDGTEAFF. The CDR3, as DNA: TGTGCCAGCAGTTTAATAGGGGATGGCACTGAAGCTTTCTTT.

V usage is TRBV27 and J usage is TRBJ1-1, with D tentatively TRBD1 (5 bases). The CDR3 consists of 14 residues. CDR1 and CDR2 from the germline V gene are MNHEY and SMNVEV (reference sequence). The V and J ends lost 5 bases and 5 bases respectively, with 15 bases between them. This CDR3 is CASSRSGRLTEAFF. The CDR3 DNA is TGTGCCAGCAGTCGTTCGGGACGTTTGACTGAAGCTTTCTTT.

This rearrangement joins TRBV4-1 to TRBJ2-7; 9 positions agree with TRBD1. Trimming took 0 bases from V and 3 from J; bases not matched to a gene: 9. Germline lookup yields CDR1 MGHRA and CDR2 YSYEKL. The CDR3 contains 17 residues. The CDR3 DNA follows: TGCGCCAGCAGCCAAGATTTGTCGGACAGGGGAATCTACGAGCAGTACTTC. Translated, it gives CASSQDLSDRGIYEQYF.